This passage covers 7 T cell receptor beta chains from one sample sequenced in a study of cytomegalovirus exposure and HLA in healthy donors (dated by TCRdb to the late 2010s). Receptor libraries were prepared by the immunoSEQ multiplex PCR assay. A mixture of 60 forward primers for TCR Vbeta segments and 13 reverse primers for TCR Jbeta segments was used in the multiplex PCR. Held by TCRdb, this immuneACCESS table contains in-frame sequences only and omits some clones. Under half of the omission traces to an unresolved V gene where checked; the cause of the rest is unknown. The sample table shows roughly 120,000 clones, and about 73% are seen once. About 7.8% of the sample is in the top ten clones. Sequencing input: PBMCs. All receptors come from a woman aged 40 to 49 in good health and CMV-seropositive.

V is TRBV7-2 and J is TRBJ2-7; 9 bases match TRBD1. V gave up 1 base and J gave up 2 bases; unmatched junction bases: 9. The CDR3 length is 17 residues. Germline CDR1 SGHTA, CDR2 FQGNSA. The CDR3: CASSLVGGQGFTYEQYF. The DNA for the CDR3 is TGTGCCAGCAGCTTAGTCGGGGGACAGGGCTTTACCTACGAGCAGTACTTC.

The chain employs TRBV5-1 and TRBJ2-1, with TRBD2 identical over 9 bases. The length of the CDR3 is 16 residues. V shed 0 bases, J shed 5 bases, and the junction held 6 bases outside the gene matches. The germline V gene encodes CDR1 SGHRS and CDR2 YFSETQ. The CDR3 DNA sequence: TGCGCCAGCAGCTTGGCCAAGGCTAGCGGGGACAATGAGCAGTTCTTC. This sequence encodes CASSLAKASGDNEQFF.

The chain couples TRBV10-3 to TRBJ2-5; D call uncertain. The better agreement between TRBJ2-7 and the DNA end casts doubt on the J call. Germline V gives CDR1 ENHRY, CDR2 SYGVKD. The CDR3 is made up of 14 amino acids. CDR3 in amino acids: CAISESSKPYEQYF. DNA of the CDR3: TGTGCCATCAGTGAGTCGAGTAAACCCTACGAGCAGTACTTC.

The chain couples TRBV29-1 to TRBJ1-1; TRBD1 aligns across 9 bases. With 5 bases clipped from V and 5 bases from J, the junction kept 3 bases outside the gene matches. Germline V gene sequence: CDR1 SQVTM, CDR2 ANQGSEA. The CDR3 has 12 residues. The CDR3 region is CSVRTGVTEAFF. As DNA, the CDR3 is TGCAGCGTTAGGACAGGGGTGACTGAAGCTTTCTTT. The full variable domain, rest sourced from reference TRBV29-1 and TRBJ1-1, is SAVISQKPSRDICQRGTSLTIQCQVDSQVTMMFWYRQQPGQSLTLIATANQGSEATYESGFVIDKFPISRPNLTFSTLTVSNMSPEDSSIYLCSVRTGVTEAFFGQGTRLTVV.

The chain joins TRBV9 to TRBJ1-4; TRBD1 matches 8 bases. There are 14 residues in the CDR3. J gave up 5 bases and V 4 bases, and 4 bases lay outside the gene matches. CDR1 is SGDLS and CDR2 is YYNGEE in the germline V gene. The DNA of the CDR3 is TGTGCCAGCAGCCCCCGACAGGGGAATGAAAAACTGTTTTTT. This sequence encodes CASSPRQGNEKLFF. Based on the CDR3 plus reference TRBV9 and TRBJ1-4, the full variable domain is DSGVTQTPKHLITATGQRVTLRCSPRSGDLSVYWYQQSLDQGLQFLIQYYNGEERAKGNILERFSAQQFPDLHSELNLSSLELGDSALYFCASSPRQGNEKLFFGSGTQLSVL.

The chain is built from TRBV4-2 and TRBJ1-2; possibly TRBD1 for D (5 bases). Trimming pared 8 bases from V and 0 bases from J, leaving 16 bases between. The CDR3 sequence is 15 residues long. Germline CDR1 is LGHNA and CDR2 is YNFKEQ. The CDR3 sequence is CASGVQESPNYGYTF. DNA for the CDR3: TGTGCCAGCGGGGTACAGGAGTCCCCTAACTATGGCTACACCTTC.

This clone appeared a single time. The CDR3 protein is CASRVRQFNTEAFF. In DNA, the CDR3 is TGTGCCAGCAGAGTTAGACAGTTCAACACTGAAGCTTTCTTT. The rearrangement joins TRBV6-5 to TRBJ1-1, with TRBD1 as a possible D gene (5 bases). The CDR3 totals 14 residues. Trimming shortened V by 6 bases and J by 2 bases, and 13 bases separated the two germline ends. CDR1 is MNHEY, CDR2 SVGAGI, per germline.